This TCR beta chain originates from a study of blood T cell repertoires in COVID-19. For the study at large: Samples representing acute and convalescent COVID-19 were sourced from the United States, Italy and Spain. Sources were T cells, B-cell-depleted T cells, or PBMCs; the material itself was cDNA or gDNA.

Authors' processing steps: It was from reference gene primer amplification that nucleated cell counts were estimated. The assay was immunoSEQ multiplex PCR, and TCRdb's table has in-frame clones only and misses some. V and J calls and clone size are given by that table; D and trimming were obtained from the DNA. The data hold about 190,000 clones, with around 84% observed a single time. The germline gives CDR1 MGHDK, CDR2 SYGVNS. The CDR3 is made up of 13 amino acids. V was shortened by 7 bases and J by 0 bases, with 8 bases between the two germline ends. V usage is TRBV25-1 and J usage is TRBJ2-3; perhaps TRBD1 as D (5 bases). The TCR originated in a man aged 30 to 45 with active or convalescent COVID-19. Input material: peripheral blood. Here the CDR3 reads CASIDSSTDTQYF. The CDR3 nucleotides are TGTGCCAGCATAGACAGTAGCACAGATACGCAGTATTTT. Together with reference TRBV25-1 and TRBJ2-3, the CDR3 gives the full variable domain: EADIYQTPRYLVIGTGKKITLECSQTMGHDKMYWYQQDPGMELHLIHYSYGVNSTEKGDLSSESTVSRIRTEHFPLTLESARPSHTSQYLCASIDSSTDTQYFGPGTRLTVL.